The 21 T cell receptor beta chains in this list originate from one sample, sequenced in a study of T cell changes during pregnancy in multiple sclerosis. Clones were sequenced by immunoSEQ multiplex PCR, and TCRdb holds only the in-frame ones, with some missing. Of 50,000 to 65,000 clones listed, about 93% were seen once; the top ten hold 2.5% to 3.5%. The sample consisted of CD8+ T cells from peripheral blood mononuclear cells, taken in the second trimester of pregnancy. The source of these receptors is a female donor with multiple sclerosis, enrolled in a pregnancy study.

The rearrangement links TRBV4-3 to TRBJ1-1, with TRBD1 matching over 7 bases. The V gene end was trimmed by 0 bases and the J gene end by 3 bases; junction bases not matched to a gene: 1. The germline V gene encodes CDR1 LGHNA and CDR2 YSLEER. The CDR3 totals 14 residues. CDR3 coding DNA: TGCGCCAGCAGCCAAGATACAGGGGACACTGAAGCTTTCTTT. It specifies CASSQDTGDTEAFF.

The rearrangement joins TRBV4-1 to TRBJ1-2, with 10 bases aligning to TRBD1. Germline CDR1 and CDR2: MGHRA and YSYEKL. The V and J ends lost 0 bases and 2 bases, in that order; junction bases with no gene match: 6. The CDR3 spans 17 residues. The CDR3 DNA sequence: TGCGCCAGCAGCCAAGAGGACAGGGGGGGGAACAACTATGGCTACACCTTC. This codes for CASSQEDRGGNNYGYTF.

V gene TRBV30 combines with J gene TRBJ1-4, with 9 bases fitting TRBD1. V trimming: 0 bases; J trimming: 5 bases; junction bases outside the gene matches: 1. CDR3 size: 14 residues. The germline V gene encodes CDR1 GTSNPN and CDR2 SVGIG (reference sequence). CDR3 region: CAWSVGTGNEKLFF. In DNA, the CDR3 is TGTGCCTGGAGTGTCGGGACAGGGAATGAAAAACTGTTTTTT.

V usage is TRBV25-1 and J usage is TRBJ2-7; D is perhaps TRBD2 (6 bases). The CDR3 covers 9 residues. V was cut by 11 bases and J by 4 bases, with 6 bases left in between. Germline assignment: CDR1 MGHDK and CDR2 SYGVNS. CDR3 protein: CAGGYEQYF. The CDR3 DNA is TGTGCCGGGGGGTACGAGCAGTACTTC.

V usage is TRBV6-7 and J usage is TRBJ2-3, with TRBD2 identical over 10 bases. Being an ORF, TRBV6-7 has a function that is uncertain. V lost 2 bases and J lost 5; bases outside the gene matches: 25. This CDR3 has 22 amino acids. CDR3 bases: TGTGCCAGCAGTTACCACCCCCGGCCTAGAAGGACAGCGGGAGGGAGGGGAGATACGCAGTATTTT. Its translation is CASSYHPRPRRTAGGRGDTQYF.

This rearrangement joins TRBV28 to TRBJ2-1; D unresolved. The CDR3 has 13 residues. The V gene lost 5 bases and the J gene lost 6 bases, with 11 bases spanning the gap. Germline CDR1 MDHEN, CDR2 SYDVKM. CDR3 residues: CASSPSESNEQFF. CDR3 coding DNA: TGTGCCAGCAGTCCCTCCGAGAGCAATGAGCAGTTCTTC.

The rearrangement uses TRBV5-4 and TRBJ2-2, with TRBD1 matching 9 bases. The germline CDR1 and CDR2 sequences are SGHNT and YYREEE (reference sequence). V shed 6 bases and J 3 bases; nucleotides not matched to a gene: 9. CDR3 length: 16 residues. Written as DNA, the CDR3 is TGTGCCAGCACCACAAACCGGGACAGGGACACCGGGGAGCTGTTTTTT. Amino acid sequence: CASTTNRDRDTGELFF. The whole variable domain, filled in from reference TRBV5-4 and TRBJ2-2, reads ETGVTQSPTHLIKTRGQQVTLRCSSQSGHNTVSWYQQALGQGPQFIFQYYREEENGRGNFPPRFSGLQFPNYSSELNVNALELDDSALYLCASTTNRDRDTGELFFGEGSRLTVL.

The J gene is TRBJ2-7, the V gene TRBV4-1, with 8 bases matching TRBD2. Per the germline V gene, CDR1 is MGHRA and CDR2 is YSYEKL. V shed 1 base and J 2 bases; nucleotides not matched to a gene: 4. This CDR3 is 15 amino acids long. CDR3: CASSQALAGTYEQYF. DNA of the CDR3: TGCGCCAGCAGCCAAGCGCTAGCGGGTACCTACGAGCAGTACTTC.

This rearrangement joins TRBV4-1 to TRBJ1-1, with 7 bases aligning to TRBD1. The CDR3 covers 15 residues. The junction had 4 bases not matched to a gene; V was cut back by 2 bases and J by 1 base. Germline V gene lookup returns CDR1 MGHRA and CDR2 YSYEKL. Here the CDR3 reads CASSQFDRANTEAFF. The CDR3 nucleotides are TGCGCCAGCAGCCAATTTGACAGGGCGAACACTGAAGCTTTCTTT.

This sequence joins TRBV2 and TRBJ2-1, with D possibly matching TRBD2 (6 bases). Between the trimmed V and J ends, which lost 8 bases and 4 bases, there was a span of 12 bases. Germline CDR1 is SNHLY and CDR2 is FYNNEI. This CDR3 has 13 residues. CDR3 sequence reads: CASRGWGYNEQFF. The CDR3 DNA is TGTGCCAGCCGGGGGTGGGGTTACAATGAGCAGTTCTTC.

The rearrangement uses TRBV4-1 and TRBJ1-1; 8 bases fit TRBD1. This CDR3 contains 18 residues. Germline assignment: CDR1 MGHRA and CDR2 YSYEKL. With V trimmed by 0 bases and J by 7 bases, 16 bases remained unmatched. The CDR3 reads CASSQDLGIAGGTGEAFF. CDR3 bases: TGCGCCAGCAGCCAAGATCTAGGGATCGCGGGTGGGACAGGTGAAGCTTTCTTT.

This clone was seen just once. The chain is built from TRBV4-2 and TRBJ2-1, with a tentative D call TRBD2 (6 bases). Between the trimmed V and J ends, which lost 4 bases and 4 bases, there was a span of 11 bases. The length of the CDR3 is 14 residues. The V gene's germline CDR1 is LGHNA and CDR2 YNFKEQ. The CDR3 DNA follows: TGTGCCAGCAGCCCTTCTAGCGCTTACAATGAGCAGTTCTTC. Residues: CASSPSSAYNEQFF.

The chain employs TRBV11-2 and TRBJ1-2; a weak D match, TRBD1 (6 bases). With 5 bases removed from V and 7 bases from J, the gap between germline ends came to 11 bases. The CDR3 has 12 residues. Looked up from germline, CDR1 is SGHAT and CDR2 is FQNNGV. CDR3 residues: CASSPDRSGYTF. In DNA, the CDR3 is TGTGCCAGCAGCCCTGACAGGAGTGGCTACACCTTC. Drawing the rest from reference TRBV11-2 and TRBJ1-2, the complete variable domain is EAGVAQSPRYKIIEKRQSVAFWCNPISGHATLYWYQQILGQGPKLLIQFQNNGVVDDSQLPKDRFSAERLKGVDSTLKIQPAKLEDSAVYLCASSPDRSGYTFGSGTRLTVV.

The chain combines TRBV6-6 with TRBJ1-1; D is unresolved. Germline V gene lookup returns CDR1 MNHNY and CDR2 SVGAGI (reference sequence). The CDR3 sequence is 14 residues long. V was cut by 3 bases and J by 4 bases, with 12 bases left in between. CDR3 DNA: TGTGCCAGCAGTTATACGGATCGGGGCACTGAAGCTTTCTTT. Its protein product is CASSYTDRGTEAFF.

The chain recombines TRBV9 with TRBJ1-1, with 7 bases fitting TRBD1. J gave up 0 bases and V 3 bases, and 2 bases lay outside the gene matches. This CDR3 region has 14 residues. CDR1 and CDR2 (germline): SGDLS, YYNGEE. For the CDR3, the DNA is TGTGCCAGCAGCGCACAGGGGATGAACACTGAAGCTTTCTTT. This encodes CASSAQGMNTEAFF.

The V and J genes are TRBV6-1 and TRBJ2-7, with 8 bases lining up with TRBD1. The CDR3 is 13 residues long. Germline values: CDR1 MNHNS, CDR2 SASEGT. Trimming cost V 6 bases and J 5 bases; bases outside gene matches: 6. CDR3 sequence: CASSETGVHEQYF. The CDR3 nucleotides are TGTGCCAGCAGCGAGACAGGGGTCCACGAGCAGTACTTC.

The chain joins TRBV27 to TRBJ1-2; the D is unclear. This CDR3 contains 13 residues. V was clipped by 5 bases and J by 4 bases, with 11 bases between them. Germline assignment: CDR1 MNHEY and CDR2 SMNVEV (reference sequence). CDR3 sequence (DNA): TGTGCCAGCAGTCCGAGGGTAGGCTATGGCTACACCTTC. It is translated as CASSPRVGYGYTF.

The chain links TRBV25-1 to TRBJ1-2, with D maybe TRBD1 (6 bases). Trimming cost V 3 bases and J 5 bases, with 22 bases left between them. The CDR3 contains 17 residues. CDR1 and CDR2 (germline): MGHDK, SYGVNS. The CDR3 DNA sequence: TGTGCCAGCAGTGATCCAATAATTACGGGGGGCGGGTATGGCTACACCTTC. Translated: CASSDPIITGGGYGYTF.

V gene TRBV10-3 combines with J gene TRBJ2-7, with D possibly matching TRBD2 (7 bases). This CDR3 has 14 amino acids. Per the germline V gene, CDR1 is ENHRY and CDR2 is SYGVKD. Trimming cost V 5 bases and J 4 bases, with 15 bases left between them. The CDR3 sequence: CAISPGGSLYEQYF. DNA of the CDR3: TGTGCCATCAGTCCGGGGGGCTCGCTTTACGAGCAGTACTTC.

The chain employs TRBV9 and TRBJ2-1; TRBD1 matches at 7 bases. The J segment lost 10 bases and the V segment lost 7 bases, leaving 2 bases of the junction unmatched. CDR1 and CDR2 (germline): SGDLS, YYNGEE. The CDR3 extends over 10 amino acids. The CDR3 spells CASGTVEQFF. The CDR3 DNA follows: TGTGCCAGCGGGACAGTCGAGCAGTTCTTC.

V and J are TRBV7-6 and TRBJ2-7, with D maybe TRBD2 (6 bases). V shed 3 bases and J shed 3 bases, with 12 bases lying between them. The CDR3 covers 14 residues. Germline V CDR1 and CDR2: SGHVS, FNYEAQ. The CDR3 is CASSLGPGGYEQYF. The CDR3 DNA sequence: TGTGCCAGCAGCTTGGGCCCCGGGGGCTACGAGCAGTACTTC.